The rows below give T cell receptor beta chains drawn from one sample of a study of CD8 T cells in ankylosing spondylitis. Via MiXCR, TCRdb re-called the 5' RACE reads, giving one row per CDR3 protein. Among roughly 220,000 distinct CDR3 sequences listed, about 11% were seen once. The specimen sequenced was blood, either unsorted or a sorted T cell fraction (not recorded which). Receptors originate from a male donor with ankylosing spondylitis or in good health (not recorded which). Both conserved end residues are part of each CDR3. D genes are given only for firm matches. The listing skips clone size in some rows; elsewhere it reads once, few, many or a size class.

V gene: TRBV3-1; D gene: TRBD2; J gene: TRBJ2-3; clone size: few; CDR3 DNA: TGTGCCAGCAGCCCAGGACTAGGGGTAGATACGCAGTATTTT; CDR3 protein: CASSPGLGVDTQYF
V gene: TRBV5-1; D gene: .; J gene: TRBJ1-6; clone size: many; CDR3 DNA: TGCGCCAGCAGCTTGGTGGGACAAGATAATTCACCCCTCCACTTT; CDR3 protein: CASSLVGQDNSPLHF
V gene: TRBV12-3/TRBV12-4; D gene: .; J gene: TRBJ2-2; clone size: .; CDR3 DNA: TGTGCCAGCAGTGAGGACTTGGGCGCAGGCACCGGGGAGCTGTTTTTT; CDR3 protein: CASSEDLGAGTGELFF
V gene: TRBV7-8; D gene: TRBD1; J gene: TRBJ2-5; clone size: many; CDR3 DNA: TGTGCCAGCAGCTCTCGGGACAGTGAAGAGACCCAGTACTTC; CDR3 protein: CASSSRDSEETQYF
V gene: TRBV6-1; D gene: .; J gene: TRBJ2-3; clone size: few; CDR3 DNA: TGTGCCAGCAGTGAAGCCGGGGGACAAACAGATACGCAGTATTTT; CDR3 protein: CASSEAGGQTDTQYF
V gene: TRBV5-1; D gene: .; J gene: TRBJ1-5; clone size: many; CDR3 DNA: TGCGCCAGCAGCTTGACCGGGACGGGGAATCAGCCCCAGCATTTT; CDR3 protein: CASSLTGTGNQPQHF
V gene: TRBV28; D gene: .; J gene: TRBJ2-1; clone size: many; CDR3 DNA: TGTGCCAGTTCGGGTGGGGGGCTCTACAATGAGCAGTTCTTC; CDR3 protein: CASSGGGLYNEQFF
V gene: TRBV6-1; D gene: TRBD1; J gene: TRBJ2-2; clone size: many; CDR3 DNA: TGTGCCAGCAGCAGAACGACGGGACAGGCGAACACCGGGGAGCTGTTTTTT; CDR3 protein: CASSRTTGQANTGELFF
V gene: TRBV12-3/TRBV12-4; D gene: TRBD2; J gene: TRBJ2-1; clone size: many; CDR3 DNA: TGTGCCAGCAACCTAGCGGGCTCCTACAATGAGCAGTTCTTC; CDR3 protein: CASNLAGSYNEQFF
V gene: TRBV29-1; D gene: .; J gene: TRBJ1-3; clone size: many; CDR3 DNA: TGCAGCGTCGCCGACAGTAACACCATATATTTT; CDR3 protein: CSVADSNTIYF
V gene: TRBV12-3/TRBV12-4; D gene: TRBD1; J gene: TRBJ2-7; clone size: many; CDR3 DNA: TGTGCCAGCAGTCCGCGACAGGGTTCCTACGAGCAGTACTTC; CDR3 protein: CASSPRQGSYEQYF
V gene: TRBV7-3; D gene: .; J gene: TRBJ1-1; clone size: few; CDR3 DNA: TGTGCCAGCAGCTTAAATACGGGGAACCCTGAAGCTTTCTTT; CDR3 protein: CASSLNTGNPEAFF
V gene: TRBV6-1; D gene: .; J gene: TRBJ1-2; clone size: few; CDR3 DNA: TGTGCCAGCAGCGGCACGGGAGCGGATGGCTACACCTTC; CDR3 protein: CASSGTGADGYTF
V gene: TRBV3-1; D gene: TRBD1; J gene: TRBJ2-2; clone size: few; CDR3 DNA: TGTGCCAGCAGCAGGGACAGGGCCGGGGAGCTGTTTTTT; CDR3 protein: CASSRDRAGELFF
V gene: TRBV4-2; D gene: .; J gene: TRBJ2-5; clone size: many; CDR3 DNA: TGTGCCAGCAGCCAATGGCCCCCCTCCTCAGGACGAGAGACCCAGTACTTC; CDR3 protein: CASSQWPPSSGRETQYF
V gene: TRBV5-1; D gene: .; J gene: TRBJ2-2; clone size: .; CDR3 DNA: TGCGCCAGCAGCTTGGATTTTTCCAGGGGACCCGGGGAGCTGTTTTTT; CDR3 protein: CASSLDFSRGPGELFF
V gene: TRBV5-1; D gene: TRBD1; J gene: TRBJ2-5; clone size: .; CDR3 DNA: TGCGCCAGCAGCTTGGGGACAGGGCATGTAGAGACCCAGTACTTC; CDR3 protein: CASSLGTGHVETQYF
V gene: TRBV7-9; D gene: .; J gene: TRBJ2-2; clone size: .; CDR3 DNA: TGTGCCAGCACCGGGACGGCTAGCAACACCGGGGAGCTGTTTTTT; CDR3 protein: CASTGTASNTGELFF
V gene: TRBV27; D gene: .; J gene: TRBJ1-4; clone size: .; CDR3 DNA: TGTGCCAGCAGTTTATCGGTGTCTAATGAAAAACTGTTTTTT; CDR3 protein: CASSLSVSNEKLFF
V gene: TRBV20-1; D gene: .; J gene: TRBJ2-2; clone size: .; CDR3 DNA: TGCAGTGCTAGAAGGGCAGGGGGGGACACCGGGGAGCTGTTTTTT; CDR3 protein: CSARRAGGDTGELFF
V gene: TRBV6-1; D gene: .; J gene: TRBJ1-1; clone size: many; CDR3 DNA: TGTGCCAGCAGCTGGGGGGACACTGAAGCTTTCTTT; CDR3 protein: CASSWGDTEAFF
V gene: TRBV7-8; D gene: TRBD2; J gene: TRBJ2-4; clone size: many; CDR3 DNA: TGTGCCAGCAGCCCTACCGGGGGGGTGGGAGACACTCAGTACTTC; CDR3 protein: CASSPTGGVGDTQYF
V gene: TRBV9; D gene: TRBD2; J gene: TRBJ2-2; clone size: many; CDR3 DNA: TGTGCCAGCAGCGTAGAAGTAGCGGGGGTCACCGGGGAGCTGTTTTTT; CDR3 protein: CASSVEVAGVTGELFF
V gene: TRBV12-3/TRBV12-4; D gene: TRBD1; J gene: TRBJ2-1; clone size: many; CDR3 DNA: TGCGCCAGCAGCCCGACAGGGGGCTCCTACAATGAGCAGTTCTTC; CDR3 protein: CASSPTGGSYNEQFF
V gene: TRBV28; D gene: .; J gene: TRBJ1-2; clone size: many; CDR3 DNA: TGTGCCAGCAAGGTTGGGACCTCCCCTGGTGGCTACACCTTC; CDR3 protein: CASKVGTSPGGYTF
V gene: TRBV20-1; D gene: TRBD1; J gene: TRBJ1-1; clone size: many; CDR3 DNA: TGCAGTGCTCCACAGTTCTATATAGACAGGGACACTGAAGCTTTCTTT; CDR3 protein: CSAPQFYIDRDTEAFF
V gene: TRBV29-1; D gene: .; J gene: TRBJ2-3; clone size: .; CDR3 DNA: TGCAGCGTTGAACCCCCCCGGGCTAGCCCAGATACGCAGTATTTT; CDR3 protein: CSVEPPRASPDTQYF
V gene: TRBV16; D gene: .; J gene: TRBJ1-5; clone size: many; CDR3 DNA: TGTGCCAGCAGCCAATCGTCCGGGGGCGGGAAGCCCCAGCATTTT; CDR3 protein: CASSQSSGGGKPQHF
V gene: TRBV5-5; D gene: .; J gene: TRBJ2-7; clone size: many; CDR3 DNA: TGTGCCAGCAGCTTCCAGGGACCCTACGAGCAGTACTTC; CDR3 protein: CASSFQGPYEQYF
V gene: TRBV5-1; D gene: TRBD1; J gene: TRBJ2-7; clone size: many; CDR3 DNA: TGCGCCAGCAGCGTGGGACAGGCCTACGAGCAGTACTTC; CDR3 protein: CASSVGQAYEQYF
V gene: TRBV3-1; D gene: .; J gene: TRBJ2-2; clone size: .; CDR3 DNA: TGTGCCAGCCTACAGGGCGGCGTCGGGGAGCTGTTTTTT; CDR3 protein: CASLQGGVGELFF
V gene: TRBV11-2; D gene: TRBD2; J gene: TRBJ2-3; clone size: many; CDR3 DNA: TGTGCCAGCAGCCGAGCCGGGACTAGCGTCGACGATACGCAGTATTTT; CDR3 protein: CASSRAGTSVDDTQYF
V gene: TRBV7-8; D gene: .; J gene: TRBJ1-4; clone size: many; CDR3 DNA: TGTGCCAGCAGCTTAGGGGTGCAGGGTGAAAAACTGTTTTTT; CDR3 protein: CASSLGVQGEKLFF
V gene: TRBV5-1; D gene: TRBD1; J gene: TRBJ1-2; clone size: few; CDR3 DNA: TGCGCCAGCAGCCCAGACGGGACAGGGGTTGGCTACACCTTC; CDR3 protein: CASSPDGTGVGYTF
V gene: TRBV3-1; D gene: .; J gene: TRBJ1-1; clone size: many; CDR3 DNA: TGTGCCAGCAGCCAAGTGGCGGACGGCACTGAAGCTTTCTTT; CDR3 protein: CASSQVADGTEAFF
V gene: TRBV20-1; D gene: TRBD1; J gene: TRBJ1-6; clone size: .; CDR3 DNA: TGCAGTGCTAGATCCGACAGGGCGGATAATTCACCCCTCCACTTT; CDR3 protein: CSARSDRADNSPLHF
V gene: TRBV5-1; D gene: .; J gene: TRBJ1-3; clone size: many; CDR3 DNA: TGCGCCAGCAGCTCCGGACAGCCTGGAAACACCATATATTTT; CDR3 protein: CASSSGQPGNTIYF
V gene: TRBV7-9; D gene: TRBD2; J gene: TRBJ2-1; clone size: few; CDR3 DNA: TGTGCCAGCAGCTTAGGTGTAGCGGGGGGGCCTAGTGAGCAGTTCTTC; CDR3 protein: CASSLGVAGGPSEQFF
V gene: TRBV7-9; D gene: .; J gene: TRBJ1-5; clone size: .; CDR3 DNA: TGTGCCAGCAGCTCCCAGGTGGATCAGCCCCAGCATTTT; CDR3 protein: CASSSQVDQPQHF
V gene: TRBV24-1; D gene: .; J gene: TRBJ2-5; clone size: many; CDR3 DNA: TGTGCCACCAGTGCGGGCAGGGCCGAAGAGACCCAGTACTTC; CDR3 protein: CATSAGRAEETQYF
V gene: TRBV7-9; D gene: .; J gene: TRBJ2-7; clone size: many; CDR3 DNA: TGTGCCAGCAGCTCCCCTGACAGGTCCTACTACGAGCAGTACTTC; CDR3 protein: CASSSPDRSYYEQYF
V gene: TRBV5-1; D gene: .; J gene: TRBJ2-5; clone size: .; CDR3 DNA: TGCGCCAGCAGCCCAGGACACCAAGAGACCCAGTACTTC; CDR3 protein: CASSPGHQETQYF
V gene: TRBV12-3/TRBV12-4; D gene: .; J gene: TRBJ2-3; clone size: few; CDR3 DNA: TGTGCCAGCAGTTTCATTGGGGGGTCAACAGATACGCAGTATTTT; CDR3 protein: CASSFIGGSTDTQYF
V gene: TRBV9; D gene: .; J gene: TRBJ2-7; clone size: few; CDR3 DNA: TGTGCCAGCAGCGTAGCGCCAGGGGCCTACGAGCAGTACTTC; CDR3 protein: CASSVAPGAYEQYF
V gene: TRBV5-1; D gene: TRBD1; J gene: TRBJ2-1; clone size: many; CDR3 DNA: TGCGCCAGCAGCCCAGTCCCGGGACAGGGGAATGAGCAGTTCTTC; CDR3 protein: CASSPVPGQGNEQFF
V gene: TRBV5-1; D gene: TRBD2; J gene: TRBJ2-3; clone size: many; CDR3 DNA: TGCGCCAGCAGCTTATTGGGGGCACTAGCGGGGCTCACAGATACGCAGTATTTT; CDR3 protein: CASSLLGALAGLTDTQYF
V gene: TRBV29-1; D gene: .; J gene: TRBJ2-3; clone size: many; CDR3 DNA: TGCAGCGCCGACGGGGGGCGGACGGATACGCAGTATTTT; CDR3 protein: CSADGGRTDTQYF
V gene: TRBV20-1; D gene: TRBD1; J gene: TRBJ1-1; clone size: many; CDR3 DNA: TGCAGTGCTAGATCCTTCGGACAGGTGAAGAACACTGAAGCTTTCTTT; CDR3 protein: CSARSFGQVKNTEAFF
V gene: TRBV7-2; D gene: .; J gene: TRBJ2-7; clone size: few; CDR3 DNA: TGTGCCAGCAGCTTTGAAATCTCCTACGAGCAGTACTTC; CDR3 protein: CASSFEISYEQYF
V gene: TRBV5-1; D gene: .; J gene: TRBJ1-2; clone size: many; CDR3 DNA: TGCGCCAGCAGCGCGGACCCGGACTATGGCTACACCTTC; CDR3 protein: CASSADPDYGYTF
V gene: TRBV30; D gene: TRBD2; J gene: TRBJ2-7; clone size: many; CDR3 DNA: TGTGCCTGGAGCCCCACTAGCGGGGGCTACGAGCAGTACTTC; CDR3 protein: CAWSPTSGGYEQYF